A single sample gave rise to the 3 T cell receptor beta chains below, sequenced in a study of T cells in Graves' hyperthyroidism and ophthalmopathy. What was amplified from RNA transcripts were TCR beta CDR3 regions. First-round RT-PCR with HTBI primers amplified the TCR CDR3 region. TCRdb re-called the multiplex PCR reads through MiXCR, storing one row per CDR3 protein. The repertoire holds 500,000 to 600,000 distinct CDR3 sequences, with approximately 44% as singletons. Sample: peripheral blood or thyroid tissue (not recorded which). The source is a woman aged 18-35 years with Graves' hyperthyroidism.

Details on this clonotype: A read error is possible here, since a much larger clone lies one base away. The CDR3 nucleotides read TGTGCCAGCAGCGCCGGGACGGACGCTGGCTACACCTTC. This gives the protein CASSAGTDAGYTF. The chain links TRBV7-9 to TRBJ1-2, with D possibly being TRBD1 (5 bases). The CDR3 has 13 amino acids. Per the germline V gene, CDR1 is SEHNR and CDR2 is FQNEAQ (reference sequence). Trimming pared 5 bases from V and 7 bases from J, leaving 14 bases between.

The gene calls are TRBV9 and TRBJ2-2; 8 bases fit TRBD2. The germline V gene encodes CDR1 SGDLS and CDR2 YYNGEE. The V segment lost 0 bases and the J segment 4 bases; nucleotides outside the gene matches: 8. This CDR3 comprises 17 residues. CDR3 sequence reads: CASSVDQREGATGELFF. Here the CDR3 DNA reads TGTGCCAGCAGCGTAGATCAACGGGAGGGAGCCACCGGGGAGCTGTTTTTT.

For this clonotype: Possible read error: a much larger clone is one base away. This chain uses TRBV3-1 with TRBJ1-2; weak D call: TRBD1 (5 bases). Trimming stripped 8 bases from V and 6 bases from J, with 13 bases between. CDR1 is LGHDT, CDR2 YNNKEL, per germline (reference sequence). This CDR3 is 12 amino acids long. Here the CDR3 reads CASFRGGHGYTF. CDR3 nucleotides: TGTGCCAGCTTTAGGGGAGGGCATGGCTACACCTTC.